This TCR beta chain appears in the sequencing data of a study of T cells in Graves' hyperthyroidism and ophthalmopathy (dated by TCRdb to the late 2010s). With regard to the full study: Peripheral blood was sampled at the time of initial diagnosis, prior to any treatment. The 100 discovery patients were divided at random into training and test sets in a 7:3 ratio. Prospective prediction of ophthalmopathy was tested in an independent validation cohort of approximately 19 hyperthyroidism patients and approximately 17 patients who later progressed to ophthalmopathy. In addition, the study compared T-cell repertoires in thyroid tissue and in blood from about 6 Graves' hyperthyroidism patients. To identify TCR V-J signatures that set the groups apart, the researchers used a discovery cohort of about a hundred patients, made up of 43 with Graves' ophthalmopathy and about 59 with stable Graves' hyperthyroidism. TCR Vbeta CDR3 sequencing of 120 to 150 peripheral blood samples (43 ophthalmopathy, under 80 hyperthyroidism and about 17 progressor patients) is reported in the paper. After blood sampling, hyperthyroidism patients were treated with methimazole at a starting dose of 30 mg daily, and ophthalmopathy patients were treated with high-dose intravenous methylprednisolone. The study at large found these results: No statistical method was used to set the sample size in advance, and investigators knew the group allocation. A model built on a 13 V-J signature distinguished ophthalmopathy from stable hyperthyroidism, reaching 85% to 90% sensitivity and 81.08% specificity in cross-validation and 80%/75% in testing. In validation, the model predicted progression to ophthalmopathy a median of roughly 6.5 months before onset, with approximately 71% sensitivity and about 75% specificity. Most expanded thyroid clonotypes (frequency above 0.001) were also found in blood, which suggests that blood repertoires may mirror thyroid immune responses.

Trimming takes 4 bases off V and 1 base off J; junction bases not matched to a gene: 1. The germline V gene (reference sequence) supplies CDR1 SEHNR and CDR2 FQNEAQ. Its CDR3 holds 15 amino acids, cysteine through phenylalanine. Only the CDR3 part of the read is kept: 45 bases, read in frame from the first base. Stable Graves' hyperthyroidism was defined as no progression to ophthalmopathy during 18 months of follow-up. Hyperthyroidism patients were newly diagnosed, with disease duration under 2 months, and aged 18 to 65 years. Exclusion was applied to patients with uncontrolled infections, other autoimmune diseases, pregnancy or lactation. Diagnoses were established on the basis of clinical symptoms, serum thyroxine and TRAb, thyroid ultrasound, and orbital computed tomography. Ficoll-Paque density gradient centrifugation was used to isolate PBMCs from around 10 ml of fresh peripheral blood. Total RNA was extracted with Trizol reagent, and quality was checked on an Agilent 2100 Bioanalyzer.

The TCR beta CDR3 regions were amplified from RNA transcripts. The TCR CDR3 was subjected to a first round of RT-PCR using the HTBI primer set and the Qiagen OneStep RT-PCR kit. The libraries were constructed in a second round of multiplex PCR and then size-selected and purified. Paired-end sequencing of the libraries was performed with 100 bp reads on an Illumina HiSeq2000. The authors' analysis ran thus. Raw data were processed with SOAPnuke, discarding reads with adapters, uncalled bases, mean Phred below 15, or no exact constant-primer or identifier match. High-quality paired reads were merged using COPE v1.2.5, and each unique nucleotide sequence was defined as a clonotype. Clonotypes were aligned to IMGT TRBV, TRBD and TRBJ reference segments using MiTCR v1.1. The analysis included only V-J combinations with a frequency above 0.0001, which together covered 99.2% of the repertoires. The TCS score was defined as F50 (clonal expansion) divided by E x V (chaos), with BLOSUM62-based TCRdist calculated between CDR3 peptides within each V-J. Welch's t-statistics and random forest reduced 500 to 650 V-J features to 13, which were used in a naive Bayes classifier (R e1071). The public sequencing data were trimmed at Q25 with fastp and processed into clonotypes with MiXCR by TCRdb, which kept only in-frame beta chains. Identical CDR3 proteins give one entry, which carries the most common genes and DNA. The V and J calls were determined by TCRdb, not by the authors. The sample includes roughly 300,000 distinct CDR3 sequences, with around 14% observed a single time. In total, the top ten clones hold just under 25% of the sample.

The sample holds many counts of this clonotype. Its antigen is currently not known. Base qualities are missing; no much larger clone stands one base away. Rearrangement joined TRBV7-9 to TRBJ2-7; 13 bases in the junction line up with TRBD2. Source material: blood. The clonotype comes from a woman in her twenties or thirties with Graves' hyperthyroidism. The nucleotide sequence reads as follows: TGTGCCAGCAGCTCGACTAGCGGGAGGTCCTACGAGCAGTACTTC. Its protein is CASSSTSGRSYEQYF.